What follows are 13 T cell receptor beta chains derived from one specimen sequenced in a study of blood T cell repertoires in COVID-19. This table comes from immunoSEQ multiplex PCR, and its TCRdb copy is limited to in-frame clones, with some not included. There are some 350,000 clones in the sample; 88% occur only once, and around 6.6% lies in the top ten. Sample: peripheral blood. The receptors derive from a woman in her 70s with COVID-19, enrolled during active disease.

This CDR3 is CASSDNRDRGITEAFF. Written as DNA, the CDR3 is TGCGCCAGCAGTGATAACCGGGACAGGGGGATCACTGAAGCTTTCTTT. The chain employs TRBV10-1 and TRBJ1-1; TRBD1 matches 11 bases. V was clipped by 3 bases and J by 4 bases; unmatched bases: 7. Germline loops: CDR1 WNHNN, CDR2 SYGVQD (reference sequence). This CDR3 contains 16 residues.

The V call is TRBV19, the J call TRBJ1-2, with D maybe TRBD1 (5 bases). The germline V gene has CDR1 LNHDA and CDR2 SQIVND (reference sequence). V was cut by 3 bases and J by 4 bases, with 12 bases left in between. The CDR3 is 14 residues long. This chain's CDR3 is CASSIQGTLYGYTF. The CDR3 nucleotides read TGTGCCAGTAGTATTCAGGGAACCCTCTATGGCTACACCTTC.

This CDR3 reads CASSLEDKDYEQYF. CDR3 bases: TGTGCCAGCAGCTTGGAGGACAAGGACTACGAGCAGTACTTC. The rearrangement joins TRBV5-8 to TRBJ2-7; maybe TRBD1 (5 bases). V dropped 0 bases and J dropped 3 bases, with 10 bases sitting between them. From germline, CDR1 is SGHTS and CDR2 YDEGEE. This CDR3 has 14 amino acids.

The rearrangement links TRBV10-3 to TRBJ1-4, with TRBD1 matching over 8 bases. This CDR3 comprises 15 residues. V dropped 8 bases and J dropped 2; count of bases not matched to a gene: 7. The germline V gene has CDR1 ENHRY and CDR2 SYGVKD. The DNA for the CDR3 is TGTGCCATCCGGACAGGGCTAGGGACTAATGAAAAACTGTTTTTT. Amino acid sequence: CAIRTGLGTNEKLFF.

The CDR3 bases are TGTGCCAGTAGCCCGGACACCCTCGCTACCTACGAGCAGTACTTC. Encoded protein: CASSPDTLATYEQYF. The chain couples TRBV19 to TRBJ2-7; D is perhaps TRBD1 (5 bases). Trimming removed 6 bases from V and 2 bases from J, with 17 bases in between. This CDR3 contains 15 residues. In germline, CDR1 is LNHDA, CDR2 SQIVND (reference sequence).

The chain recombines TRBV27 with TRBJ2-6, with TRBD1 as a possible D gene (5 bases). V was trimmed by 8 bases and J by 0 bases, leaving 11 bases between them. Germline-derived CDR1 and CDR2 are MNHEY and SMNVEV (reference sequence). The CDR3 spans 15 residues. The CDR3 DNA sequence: TGTGCCAGCGGAAGACAGTACTCTGGGGCCAACGTCCTGACTTTC. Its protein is CASGRQYSGANVLTF.

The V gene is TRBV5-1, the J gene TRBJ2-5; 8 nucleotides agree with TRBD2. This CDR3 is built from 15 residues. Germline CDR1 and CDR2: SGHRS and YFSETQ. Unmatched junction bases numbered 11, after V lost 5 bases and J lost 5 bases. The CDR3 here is CASRKAGALRETQYF. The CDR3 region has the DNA TGCGCCAGCAGGAAAGCGGGGGCCCTTCGGGAGACCCAGTACTTC.

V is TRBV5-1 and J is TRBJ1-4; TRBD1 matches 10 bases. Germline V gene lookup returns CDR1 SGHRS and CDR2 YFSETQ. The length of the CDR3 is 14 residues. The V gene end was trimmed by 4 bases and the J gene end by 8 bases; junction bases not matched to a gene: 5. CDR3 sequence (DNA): TGCGCCAGCAGCCGGGACAGGGGTCCAGAAAAACTGTTTTTT. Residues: CASSRDRGPEKLFF.

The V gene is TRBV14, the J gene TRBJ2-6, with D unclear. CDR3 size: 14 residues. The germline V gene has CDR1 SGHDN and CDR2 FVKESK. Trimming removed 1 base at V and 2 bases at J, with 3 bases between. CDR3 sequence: CASSQGPGANVLTF. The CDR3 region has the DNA TGTGCCAGCAGCCAAGGGCCTGGGGCCAACGTCCTGACTTTC.

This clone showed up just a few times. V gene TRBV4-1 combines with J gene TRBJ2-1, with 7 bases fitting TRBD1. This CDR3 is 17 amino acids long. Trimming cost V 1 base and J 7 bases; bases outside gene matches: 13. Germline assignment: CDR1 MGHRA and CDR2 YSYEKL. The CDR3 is CASSQGLLTGKLNEQFF. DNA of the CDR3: TGCGCCAGCAGCCAAGGCCTATTGACAGGGAAGTTGAATGAGCAGTTCTTC.

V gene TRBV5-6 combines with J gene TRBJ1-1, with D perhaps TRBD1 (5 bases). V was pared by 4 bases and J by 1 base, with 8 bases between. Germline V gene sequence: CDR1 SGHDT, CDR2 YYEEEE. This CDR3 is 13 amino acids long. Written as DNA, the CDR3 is TGTGCCAGCAGCCCGGGGGGGAACACTGAAGCTTTCTTT. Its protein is CASSPGGNTEAFF.

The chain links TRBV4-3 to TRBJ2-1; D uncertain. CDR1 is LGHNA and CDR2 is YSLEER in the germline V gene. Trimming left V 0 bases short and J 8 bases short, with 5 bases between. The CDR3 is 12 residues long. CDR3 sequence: CASSQDGDEQFF. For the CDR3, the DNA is TGCGCCAGCAGCCAAGATGGAGATGAGCAGTTCTTC.

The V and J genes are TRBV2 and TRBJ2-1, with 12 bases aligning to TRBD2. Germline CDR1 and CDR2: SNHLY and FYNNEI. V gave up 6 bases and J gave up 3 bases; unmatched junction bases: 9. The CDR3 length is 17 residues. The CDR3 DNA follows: TGTGCCAGCAGCCAAAGGACTAGCGGGGCCAACTACAATGAGCAGTTCTTC. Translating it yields CASSQRTSGANYNEQFF.